The clone carrying this T cell receptor (beta chain) was seen a few times. These data belong to a study of identical twins. TCRdb reprocessed the 5' RACE reads via MiXCR and lists one record per CDR3 protein. The data show about 520,000 distinct CDR3 sequences, approximately 22% seen once. The germline V gene encodes CDR1 SGHTA and CDR2 FQGNSA. The V and J ends lost 5 bases and 5 bases, in that order; junction bases with no gene match: 6. This CDR3 is built from 14 residues. These sequences were also reported in another study, on T cells expressing NK-cell markers.

Sequences were obtained from CD4+ T cells sorted from blood. This receptor was identified in a young woman in good health. The chain combines TRBV7-2 with TRBJ1-1, with 9 bases fitting TRBD1. The CDR3 region is CASSPTGGMTEAFF. The CDR3 DNA is TGTGCCAGCAGCCCCACAGGGGGCATGACTGAAGCTTTCTTT.